The rows below give T cell receptor beta chains drawn from one sample of a study of OX40 agonist ivuxolimab in advanced cancers. Repertoires were generated with immunoSEQ multiplex PCR, while TCRdb's copy carries only in-frame clones and drops some. Among approximately 53,000 clones listed, approximately 92% were seen once. This sample comprised CD4+ or CD8+ T cells sorted from blood, obtained in a trial of the OX40 agonist ivuxolimab. The receptors originated from an adult with an advanced solid tumor such as melanoma, head and neck, liver or kidney cancer. Both conserved end residues are part of each CDR3.

V	J	CDR3
TRBV2	TRBJ1-2	CASRDSANYGYTF
TRBV4-3	TRBJ2-3	CASSQVYGGGPDTQYF
TRBV7-2	TRBJ1-1	CASSLEFNLNTEAFF
TRBV5-3	TRBJ1-2	CARSFLGWSCANYGYTF
TRBV27	TRBJ1-2	CASGPGRNPYTF
TRBV7-2	TRBJ2-1	CASSLAFAGEQFF
TRBV11-2	TRBJ2-7	CASSPGGYEQYF
TRBV19	TRBJ1-1	CASSIAWHQGAFF
TRBV5-1	TRBJ2-7	CASTLLAGGPAKREQYF
TRBV5-4	TRBJ2-3	CASSLRRLLGTDTQYF
TRBV9	TRBJ2-1	CASSDDLDQSYNEQFF
TRBV4-1	TRBJ2-5	CASSQDRMQETQYF
TRBV6-5	TRBJ2-1	CASSPGTVGGWEQFF
TRBV27	TRBJ2-6	CASSPWTALSGANVLTF
TRBV9	TRBJ2-7	CASSVYQGSYEQYF
TRBV9	TRBJ2-5	CASSHPIKGEGQETQYF
TRBV7-2	TRBJ2-2	CASSLEGWGEDTGELFF
TRBV6-5	TRBJ2-7	CASGLFLGYPYEQYF
TRBV11-2	TRBJ2-7	CASSKTGFEQYF
TRBV27	TRBJ2-2	CASSVRGGLARGELFF
TRBV4-3	TRBJ2-1	CASSQDPYRFYNEQFF
TRBV6-5	TRBJ1-1	CASSYGMNTEAFF
TRBV27	TRBJ2-3	CASSPLTGGSSSTDTQYF
TRBV5-1	TRBJ2-1	CASSFTSGIPRGSQFF
TRBV9	TRBJ1-4	CASSGGTGRGEKLFF
TRBV9	TRBJ2-3	CASNVGGTLSTDTQYF
TRBV5-1	TRBJ1-3	CASSLGYSISGNTIYF
TRBV7-9	TRBJ2-1	CASVASGAPSYNEQFF
TRBV29-1	TRBJ2-7	CSVEDLGTSGSSYEQYF
TRBV11-2	TRBJ1-1	CASSLDPGIGTEAFF
TRBV11-2	TRBJ1-2	CASNPGGSPRYGYTF
TRBV18	TRBJ2-7	CASSPPGTGAYEQYF
TRBV29-1	TRBJ2-1	CSVDVLAGGSSSYNEQFF
TRBV4-1	TRBJ1-4	CASSQDGMDRVANEKLFF
TRBV4-3	TRBJ2-2	CASSFRPFTGELFF
TRBV27	TRBJ2-7	CASSLRTARYEQYF
TRBV6-6	TRBJ2-1	CAASEEGKGDYNEQFF
TRBV29-1	TRBJ2-7	CSVKDRRDFYEQYF